This T cell receptor beta chain was identified in a study of blood T cell repertoires in COVID-19. Study details: From the United States, Italy and Spain came samples of acute and convalescent COVID-19. PBMCs, B-cell-depleted T cells, or T cells were the source of the cDNA or gDNA that made up the material.

Repertoires were generated with immunoSEQ multiplex PCR, while TCRdb's copy carries only in-frame clones and drops some. The table records about 440,000 clones, about 85% of them present only once. Participants were aged about 18 to 89 years from around 24 US areas. Clinical histories supplied by participants themselves formed the basis of cohort assignment. The receptor was derived from a woman younger than 35 with acute COVID-19. Sequenced material: PBMCs or T cells enriched from blood (not recorded which).

CDR3 region: CASSIDLAGGSDTQYF. CDR3 nucleotides: TGTGCCAGTAGTATAGATCTAGCGGGAGGGTCAGATACGCAGTATTTT. This chain joins TRBV19 and TRBJ2-3; TRBD2 agrees at 12 bases. The CDR3 has 16 residues. With 0 bases clipped from V and 4 bases from J, the junction kept 2 bases outside the gene matches. CDR1 and CDR2 (germline): LNHDA, SQIVND (reference sequence). The variable domain in full, completed from reference TRBV19 and TRBJ2-3, reads DGGITQSPKYLFRKEGQNVTLSCEQNLNHDAMYWYRQDPGQGLRLIYYSQIVNDFQKGDIAEGYSVSREKKESFPLTVTSAQKNPTAFYLCASSIDLAGGSDTQYFGPGTRLTVL.